What follows are 16 T cell receptor beta chains derived from one specimen sequenced in a study of blood T cell repertoires in COVID-19. TCRdb's table, derived via immunoSEQ multiplex PCR, lists solely in-frame clones and lacks some. The sample holds 200,000 to 250,000 clones, about 85% seen once. Material: PBMCs or T cells enriched from blood (not recorded which). These receptors all stem from a man aged 30 to 45 who had recovered from COVID-19.

The rearrangement links TRBV3-1 (or the pseudogene TRBV3-2) to TRBJ2-2, with TRBD1 identical over 9 bases. In germline, CDR1 is LGHDT, CDR2 YNNKEL (reference sequence). V was clipped by 0 bases and J by 3 bases; unmatched bases: 11. The CDR3 sequence is 19 residues long. The CDR3 bases are TGTGCCAGCAGCCAAGATGTCGGTAGGACAGGGGAGTACACCGGGGAGCTGTTTTTT. This gives the protein CASSQDVGRTGEYTGELFF.

The rearrangement uses TRBV5-8 and TRBJ2-1; no clear D gene. Germline V gene sequence: CDR1 SGHTS, CDR2 YDEGEE. This CDR3 has 16 residues. V was pared by 1 base and J by 5 bases, with 16 bases between. Written as DNA, the CDR3 is TGTGCCAGCAGCTTGTGGAGTCCAGTCCTCGACAATGAGCAGTTCTTC. Protein product: CASSLWSPVLDNEQFF.

V gene TRBV6-5 combines with J gene TRBJ2-7; 7 nucleotides align to TRBD2. Per the germline V gene, CDR1 is MNHEY and CDR2 is SVGAGI. Trimming cost V 6 bases and J 5 bases; bases outside gene matches: 10. The CDR3 has 14 residues. The chain's CDR3 is CASSPAGIPDEQYF. In DNA form, the CDR3 reads TGTGCCAGCAGCCCAGCGGGAATTCCGGACGAGCAGTACTTC.

V is TRBV12-3 or TRBV12-4 and J is TRBJ1-1, with a weak D call TRBD1 (6 bases). The CDR3 runs 13 residues. The V end lost 1 base, the J end lost 11 bases, and 14 bases lay between the germline ends. Here the CDR3 reads CASSLGARGTAFF. CDR3 sequence (DNA): TGTGCCAGCAGTTTAGGGGCCAGGGGCACGGCTTTCTTT.

This clone has a handful of counts. The chain uses TRBV6-5 and TRBJ1-5; TRBD1 matches 7 bases. The J segment lost 6 bases and the V segment lost 0 bases, leaving 2 bases of the junction unmatched. Germline V gene sequence: CDR1 MNHEY, CDR2 SVGAGI. CDR3 length: 14 amino acids. The CDR3 sequence is CASSYSRGAQPQHF. CDR3 coding DNA: TGTGCCAGCAGTTACTCCAGGGGGGCTCAGCCCCAGCATTTT.

The J gene is TRBJ2-3, the V gene TRBV7-9, with D hard to call. The length of the CDR3 is 17 residues. Trimming left V 2 bases short and J 1 base short, with 16 bases between. Germline CDR1 and CDR2: SEHNR and FQNEAQ (reference sequence). The CDR3 bases are TGTGCCAGCAGCTTACAGATCGGTATTACAGGCACAGATACGCAGTATTTT. Residues: CASSLQIGITGTDTQYF.

The chain recombines TRBV27 with TRBJ2-7; D not certain. The germline V and J ends were trimmed by 4 bases and 2 bases, with 12 bases remaining between them. CDR3 length equals 14 residues. The V gene's germline CDR1 is MNHEY and CDR2 SMNVEV (reference sequence). The CDR3 DNA sequence: TGTGCCAGCAGTTCAACTGCTTTCACCTACGAGCAGTACTTC. Amino acids: CASSSTAFTYEQYF.

The gene calls are TRBV12-3 or TRBV12-4 and TRBJ2-7; D is undetermined. Trimming pared 3 bases from V and 4 bases from J, leaving 7 bases between. This CDR3 region has 12 residues. The CDR3 here is CASSLLPYEQYF. The CDR3 DNA reads TGTGCCAGCAGTTTGCTACCTTACGAGCAGTACTTC.

This chain connects TRBV4-3 to TRBJ1-2; D might be TRBD1 (6 bases). The CDR3 spans 17 residues. Deletions cut 0 bases from V and 4 bases from J, with 18 bases between. The V gene's germline CDR1 is LGHNA and CDR2 YSLEER. The CDR3 DNA sequence: TGCGCCAGCAGCCAAGATGTCGCAGGGGTGCAAAGCTATGGCTACACCTTC. Its protein is CASSQDVAGVQSYGYTF.

CDR3 bases: TGCGCCAGCAGCACTTTCTCCCACAGGGGCACCGGGGAGCTGTTTTTT. Translating gives CASSTFSHRGTGELFF. The rearrangement joins TRBV4-1 to TRBJ2-2; 7 bases match TRBD1. The V gene's germline CDR1 is MGHRA and CDR2 YSYEKL. V was clipped by 5 bases and J by 4 bases; unmatched bases: 10. The CDR3 covers 16 residues.

This chain connects TRBV11-2 to TRBJ2-1, with TRBD1 matching 9 bases. Germline-derived CDR1 and CDR2 are SGHAT and FQNNGV. The trim removed 1 base at V and 7 bases at J, leaving 5 bases unmatched. CDR3 size: 15 residues. The CDR3 spells CASSLVTGGINEQFF. In DNA, the CDR3 is TGTGCCAGCAGCTTAGTAACAGGGGGCATTAATGAGCAGTTCTTC. Looking up the rest from reference TRBV11-2 and TRBJ2-1 gives the full variable domain: EAGVAQSPRYKIIEKRQSVAFWCNPISGHATLYWYQQILGQGPKLLIQFQNNGVVDDSQLPKDRFSAERLKGVDSTLKIQPAKLEDSAVYLCASSLVTGGINEQFFGPGTRLTVL.

The CDR3 region is CASSLYGDVVDGSNHRPLHF. CDR3 bases: TGTGCCAGCAGTTTATACGGGGATGTTGTGGATGGCTCAAACCACCGGCCCCTCCACTTT. V gene TRBV27 combines with J gene TRBJ1-6; D is unresolved. V was trimmed by 1 base and J by 13 bases, leaving 32 bases between them. The CDR3 extends over 20 amino acids. The V gene's germline CDR1 is MNHEY and CDR2 SMNVEV (reference sequence).

CDR3 DNA sequence: TGTGCCAGCAGTTTATTCAGGGTTGATGAGCAGTTCTTC. Its translation is CASSLFRVDEQFF. This chain links TRBV27 with TRBJ2-1; tentative D call: TRBD1 (5 bases). This CDR3 spans 13 amino acids. V was trimmed by 1 base and J by 8 bases, leaving 9 bases between them. Per germline, CDR1 MNHEY and CDR2 SMNVEV (reference sequence).

This chain links TRBV5-8 with TRBJ1-1; D gene uncertain. CDR1 and CDR2 from the germline V gene are SGHTS and YDEGEE. This CDR3 has 17 residues. Trimming pared 3 bases from V and 5 bases from J, leaving 23 bases between. The CDR3 here is CASSWGIGRTGRTEAFF. CDR3 sequence (DNA): TGTGCCAGCAGCTGGGGTATCGGGAGAACGGGGAGAACTGAAGCTTTCTTT.

V and J are TRBV3-1 (or the pseudogene TRBV3-2) and TRBJ1-5; D is undetermined. This CDR3 region has 14 residues. V lost 0 bases to trimming and J lost 4 bases, with 7 bases between them. Germline values: CDR1 LGHDT, CDR2 YNNKEL (reference sequence). DNA of the CDR3: TGTGCCAGCAGCCAAGACCCGGGGAATCAGCCCCAGCATTTT. It is translated as CASSQDPGNQPQHF.

This clone was seen a single time. This chain uses TRBV4-3 with TRBJ1-2; D is possibly TRBD1 (6 bases). Germline CDR1 and CDR2: LGHNA and YSLEER. V lost 0 bases to trimming and J lost 4 bases, with 15 bases between them. The CDR3 has 16 residues. The CDR3 sequence is CASSQDTGGGGYGYTF. The CDR3, as DNA: TGCGCCAGCAGCCAAGATACCGGGGGCGGGGGCTATGGCTACACCTTC.